This TCR beta chain was captured by sequencing in a study of identical twins listed by TCRdb under 2016. General notes on the study: TCR alpha and beta repertoires from monozygotic twins, unrelated adults of various ages and cord blood were deep-sequenced to test whether fetal clonotypes persist. To rule out contamination, replicate twin experiments were performed at different times with different library preparation protocols. The full study reports these points: A weaker excess of twin sharing was found in beta out-of-frame sequences because the signal-to-noise ratio was lowered by fewer shared sequences. Because the same donors could not be followed over many years, the conclusions depended on cross-sectional statistical analysis. Fewer insertions were carried by abundant cord blood beta clonotypes; a weaker similar trend was observed in young adult naive repertoires, while no such trend was observed in memory repertoires. Compared with coincidental sharing between unrelated individuals, out-of-frame TCR alpha sequences shared between twins showed an excess of sequences with low generation probability. In monozygotic twins, out-of-frame TCR alpha sharing was systematically underestimated by recombination models, although the models agreed with sharing between unrelated individuals. Invariant T cells such as MAIT and iNKT could partly confound zero-insertion analyses, although diverse VJ usage argued against such confounding for most clonotypes.

Every donor was a healthy Caucasian. The twin cohort consisted of three pairs of female monozygotic twins, all aged roughly 18 to 30 years. Peripheral blood mononuclear cells were the source from which RNA for the TCR libraries was isolated. The library relied on 5' RACE. The sequencer listed for this sample is Illumina HiSeq 2000. A universal primer binding site was added through template switching, and the final cDNA carried a unique molecular identifier so that TCR cDNA molecules could be counted accurately. Specific primers in the conserved constant-segment region were used to synthesize first-strand cDNA for the TCR alpha and beta chains. To control for contamination, every cDNA library was double barcoded, receiving both a SMART-Mk sample barcode and Illumina barcodes. TruSeq adapter sequences along with Illumina sample barcodes were introduced in two successive PCR steps. Sequencing of the TCR alpha and beta cDNA libraries was done on the Illumina HiSeq platform using custom primers. Under the source paper's analysis protocol: MiGEC processed the raw reads to extract unique molecular identifiers, while MiXCR was used to determine the CDR3 positions. Recombination models were inferred per individual with the repgenHMM and IGoR tools using an EM algorithm. The tcR package in R was used for shared clonotype analysis, with sharing normalized by the product of cloneset sizes. Out-of-frame nonproductive sequences were analyzed to study raw recombination free of thymic and clonal selection effects. TCRdb redid the processing of the public reads, applying fastp at Q25 and MiXCR, and retained in-frame beta chains. Duplicate CDR3 protein sequences are folded into a single record with the most common DNA and genes. The V and J calls reflect TCRdb's pipeline rather than the authors' work. This sample has more than 600,000 distinct CDR3 sequences in its table, and about 20% of those were observed once. The ten most abundant clones make up around 13% of the sample.

Including the terminal cysteine and phenylalanine, the CDR3 comprises 15 residues. Only CDR3 DNA is held: 45 bases, read in frame from base 1. Compared with germline, V lacks 2 bases and J lacks 7 bases; bases without a gene match: 7. The germline V gene gives CDR1 as KGHSH and CDR2 as LQKENI. With regard to this clonotype: What this receptor recognizes is not known. Base qualities are not provided; no much larger clone lies one nucleotide away.

The data also belong to a second study, concerning T cells expressing NK-cell markers. Drawing on the second study: In sorted CD3+CD56+NKG2C+, CD3+CD56+NKG2C- and CD3+CD56-NKG2C+ T-cell subsets from 7 or 8 donors, TCR beta-chain repertoires were profiled. Among the eight sequenced donors, only one was HCMV-seronegative, while the other seven were HCMV-seropositive. To restrict sorting to alphabetaTCR-expressing T cells, an anti-gammadeltaTCR antibody was added in several experiments. For about 6 donors, the dominant CD3+CD56+NKG2C+ clonotypes were among the top 10 CD8+ clonotypes and accounted for about 1.0-7.5% of CD8+ T cells. Those dominant clonotypes were again the most abundant among CD3+CD56-NKG2C+ cells in several donors, at roughly 25-60.1%. Whether the expanded NKG2C-expressing T cell clones were specific for HCMV antigens remained unclear. Randomly selected healthy volunteers, three men and five women, were used as the eight sequenced donors. HCMV-specific IgG was detected in serum with a commercial ELISA kit to determine HCMV serostatus. For a handful of donors, bulk peripheral blood T-cell repertoires were also sequenced from unsorted PBMC. MIGEC was used to demultiplex reads and group reads by UMI, and MiTCR was used to assemble and quantify clonotypes. Only TCR cDNA sequences supported by at least two reads were kept to exclude erroneous sequences. Downstream repertoire analysis used the tcR package, and clonotypes were matched across fractions by CDR3 nucleotide sequence plus V segment. VDJmatch was used to annotate antigen specificity against VDJdb, with one amino acid substitution allowed in CDR3.

The sample taken for sequencing was PBMCs. Recombination joined TRBV18 with TRBJ2-2; a stretch of 7 junction bases matches TRBD2. This receptor was identified in a woman aged 18-30 years in good health. The DNA reads as follows: TGTGCCAGCTCACCATCCCAGCGGGGAGGCGGGGAGCTGTTTTTT. This gives the protein CASSPSQRGGGELFF. Where the CDR3 stops, the reference TRBV18 and TRBJ2-2 genes take over; the full variable domain is NAGVMQNPRHLVRRRGQEARLRCSPMKGHSHVYWYRQLPEEGLKFMVYLQKENIIDESGMPKERFSAEFPKEGPSILRIQQVVRGDSAAYFCASSPSQRGGGELFFGEGSRLTVL.